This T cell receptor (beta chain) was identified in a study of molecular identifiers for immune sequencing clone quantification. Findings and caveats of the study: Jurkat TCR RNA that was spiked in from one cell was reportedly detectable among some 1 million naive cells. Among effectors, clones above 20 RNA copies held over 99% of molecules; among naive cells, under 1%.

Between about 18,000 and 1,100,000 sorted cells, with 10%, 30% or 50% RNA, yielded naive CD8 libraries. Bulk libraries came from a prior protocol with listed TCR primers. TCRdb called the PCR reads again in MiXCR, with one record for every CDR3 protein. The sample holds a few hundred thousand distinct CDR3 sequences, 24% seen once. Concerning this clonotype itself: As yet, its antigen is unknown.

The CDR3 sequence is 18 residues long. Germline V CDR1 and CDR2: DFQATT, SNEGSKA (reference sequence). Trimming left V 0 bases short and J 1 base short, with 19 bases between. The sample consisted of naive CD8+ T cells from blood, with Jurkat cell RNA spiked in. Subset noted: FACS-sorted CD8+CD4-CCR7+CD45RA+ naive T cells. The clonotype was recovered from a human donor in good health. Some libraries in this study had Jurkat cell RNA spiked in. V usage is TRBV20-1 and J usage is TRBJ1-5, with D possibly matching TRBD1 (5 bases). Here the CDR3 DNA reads TGCAGTGCTAGAGATATAAGCGGGATACAGGTCAGCAATCAGCCCCAGCATTTT. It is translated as CSARDISGIQVSNQPQHF.